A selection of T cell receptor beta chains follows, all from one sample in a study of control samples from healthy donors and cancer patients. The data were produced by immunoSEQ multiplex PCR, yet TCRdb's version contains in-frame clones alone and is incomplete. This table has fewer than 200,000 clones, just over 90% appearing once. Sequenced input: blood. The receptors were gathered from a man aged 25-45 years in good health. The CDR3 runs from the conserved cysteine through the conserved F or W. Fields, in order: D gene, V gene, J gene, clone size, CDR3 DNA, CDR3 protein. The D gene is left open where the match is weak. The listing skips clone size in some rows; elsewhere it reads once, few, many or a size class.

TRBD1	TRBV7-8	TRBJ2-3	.	TGTGCCAGCAGCTCCCGACAGGGGAGCACAGATACGCAGTATTTT	CASSSRQGSTDTQYF
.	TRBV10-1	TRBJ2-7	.	TGCGCCAGCGTTTCTGGCGAGCAGTACTTC	CASVSGEQYF
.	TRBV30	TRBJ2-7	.	TGTGCCTTAGGATTCAACAGGGTCAACGAGCAGTACTTC	CALGFNRVNEQYF
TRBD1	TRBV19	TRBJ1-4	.	TGTGTCAGTGCTGGCCAGGGGGCGAGGACTAATGAAAAACTGTTTTTT	CVSAGQGARTNEKLFF
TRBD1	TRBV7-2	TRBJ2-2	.	TGTGCCAGCAGCATTCAAACAGGGGGCTGGCGTAACACCGGGGAGCTGTTTTTT	CASSIQTGGWRNTGELFF
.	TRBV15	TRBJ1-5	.	TGTGCCACCAGCATCCGACAGGTTAATCAGCCCCAGCATTTT	CATSIRQVNQPQHF
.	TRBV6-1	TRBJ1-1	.	TGTGCCAGCAGTGAACGGGGGAACACTGAAGCTTTCTTT	CASSERGNTEAFF
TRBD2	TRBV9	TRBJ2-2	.	TGTGCCAGCAGCGGGGCGGGAGGGGGCGGGGAGCTGTTTTTT	CASSGAGGGGELFF
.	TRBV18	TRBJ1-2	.	TGTGCCAGCTCACCACCAGGAGACTATGGCTACACCTTC	CASSPPGDYGYTF
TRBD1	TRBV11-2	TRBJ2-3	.	TGTGCCAGCAGCTCCATGGGACAGAACACAGATACGCAGTATTTT	CASSSMGQNTDTQYF
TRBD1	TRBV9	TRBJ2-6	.	TGTGCCAGCAGCACGCCGGGACAGGTCCTCTCTGGGGCCAACGTCCTGACTTTC	CASSTPGQVLSGANVLTF
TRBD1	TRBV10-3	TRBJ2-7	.	TGTGCCATCGGGGGCGAGGGACAGCAAACTTACGAGCAGTACTTC	CAIGGEGQQTYEQYF
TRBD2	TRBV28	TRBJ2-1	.	TGTGCCAGCAGTTTAGGGCTAGCGGGAGGCAATGAGCAGTTCTTC	CASSLGLAGGNEQFF
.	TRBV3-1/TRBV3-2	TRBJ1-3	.	TGTGCCAGCACCAGAGGAATTGGGGACCGCTCTGGAAACACCATATATTTT	CASTRGIGDRSGNTIYF
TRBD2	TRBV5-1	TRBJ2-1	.	TGCGCCAGCAGCTTGGGGCTAGCGGGAGGTGATGAGCAGTTCTTC	CASSLGLAGGDEQFF
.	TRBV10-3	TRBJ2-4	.	TGTGCCATCAGTGGATCAGGGAAAAACATTCAGTACTTC	CAISGSGKNIQYF
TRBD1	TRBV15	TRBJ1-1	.	TGTGCCACCAGCAGAGATCCGGGACAGGGGTCTTTCTTT	CATSRDPGQGSFF
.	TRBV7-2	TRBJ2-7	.	TGTGCCAGCAGCCGGGACGGGATGGAGCAGTACTTC	CASSRDGMEQYF
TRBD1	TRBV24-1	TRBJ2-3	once	TGTGCCACCAGTGACCGAGACAGGGCCAGAGATACGCAGTATTTT	CATSDRDRARDTQYF
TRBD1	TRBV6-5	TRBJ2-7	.	TGTGCCAGCCATCTTACAGGGGGCTACGAGCAGTACTTC	CASHLTGGYEQYF
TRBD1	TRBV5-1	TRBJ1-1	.	TGCGCCAGCGGGGACAGTGGTTACACTGAAGCTTTCTTT	CASGDSGYTEAFF
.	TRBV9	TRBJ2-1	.	TGTGCCAGCAGCGTTAGAACAGGGAACGATGAGCAGTTCTTC	CASSVRTGNDEQFF
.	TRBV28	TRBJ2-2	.	TGTGCCAGCAGTTTAACGGGGACCTTCGGGGAGCTGTTTTTT	CASSLTGTFGELFF
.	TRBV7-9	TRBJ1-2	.	TGTGCCAGCAGCTTAGATCAAAACAGGGAGGACTATGGCTACACCTTC	CASSLDQNREDYGYTF
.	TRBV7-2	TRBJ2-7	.	TGTGCCAGCAGCTCCCTACCCTACGAGCAGTACTTC	CASSSLPYEQYF
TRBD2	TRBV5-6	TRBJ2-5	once	TGTGCCAGCAGCCCGACTAGCGGGGGACAAGAGACCCAGTACTTC	CASSPTSGGQETQYF
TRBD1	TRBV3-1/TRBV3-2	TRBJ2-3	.	TGTGCCAGCAGCCGATGGGACAGCGGCACAGATACGCAGTATTTT	CASSRWDSGTDTQYF
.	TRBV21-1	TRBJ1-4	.	TGTGCCAGCAGCAAACTCGACAGCGCCATTGCAACTAATGAAAAACTGTTTTTT	CASSKLDSAIATNEKLFF
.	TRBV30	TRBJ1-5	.	TGTGCCTGGAGGACCCCGGGAGTGGGCAATCAGCCCCAGCATTTT	CAWRTPGVGNQPQHF
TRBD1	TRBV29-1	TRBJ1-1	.	TGCAGCGTTGAAGGCCCCACAGGGGGCACTGAAGCTTTCTTT	CSVEGPTGGTEAFF
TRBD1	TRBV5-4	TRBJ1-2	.	TGTGCCAGCAGCGCCACAGGGGGCTTCGGCTACACCTTC	CASSATGGFGYTF
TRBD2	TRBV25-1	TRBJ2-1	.	TGTGCCAGCAGTGACTTAGCGGGGAGATACAATGAGCAGTTCTTC	CASSDLAGRYNEQFF
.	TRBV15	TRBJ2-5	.	TGTGCCACCAGTGAGTGGACACCGGTGTACCAAGAGACCCAGTACTTC	CATSEWTPVYQETQYF
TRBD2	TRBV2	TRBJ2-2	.	TGTGCCAGCAGTGAAGGGCTAGCGGGAGCCACCGGGGAGCTGTTTTTT	CASSEGLAGATGELFF
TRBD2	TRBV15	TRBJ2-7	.	TGTGCCACCAGCTACCCTCGGGAGGGAAAGTACGAGCAGTACTTC	CATSYPREGKYEQYF
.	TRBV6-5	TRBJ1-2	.	TGTGCCAGCAGTTACTCGACGAGCGAGGGGCGAGGAGGCTACACCTTC	CASSYSTSEGRGGYTF
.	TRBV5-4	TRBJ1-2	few	TGTGCCAGCAGCCTGAGGGAGGGAGGCTACACCTTC	CASSLREGGYTF
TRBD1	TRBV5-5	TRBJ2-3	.	TGTGCCAGCAGCTCGGTCCTACAGGGGGGCACAGATACGCAGTATTTT	CASSSVLQGGTDTQYF